These T cell receptor beta chains were read from a single sample in a study of monozygotic twins with inflammatory bowel disease. TCRdb reprocessed the 5' RACE reads; each CDR3 protein has one entry and no DNA is given. The sample totals about 99,000 distinct CDR3 sequences. Sequencing used blood. The receptors originated from a human donor with ulcerative colitis or Crohn's disease, or a healthy co-twin of an affected twin (not recorded which). CDR3s include the opening cysteine and the closing phenylalanine or tryptophan.

v_gene: TRBV7-9
j_gene: TRBJ1-5
CDR3aa: CASSLKDLQPQHF

v_gene: TRBV18
j_gene: TRBJ1-5
CDR3aa: CASSVTGSDQPQHF

v_gene: TRBV5-1
j_gene: TRBJ1-5
CDR3aa: CASSLGDRAGQPQHF

v_gene: TRBV7-2
j_gene: TRBJ2-3
CDR3aa: CASSLLKSPDTQYF

v_gene: TRBV7-2
j_gene: TRBJ2-5
CDR3aa: CASSDTGRGTQYF

v_gene: TRBV20-1
j_gene: TRBJ2-7
CDR3aa: CSARAGTGNYEQYF

v_gene: TRBV6-5
j_gene: TRBJ2-3
CDR3aa: CASSYSRSGQGTDTQYF

v_gene: TRBV12-3/TRBV12-4
j_gene: TRBJ1-5
CDR3aa: CASTATGSGQPQHF

v_gene: TRBV19
j_gene: TRBJ2-2
CDR3aa: CASGTSGNGDTGELFF

v_gene: TRBV20-1
j_gene: TRBJ1-5
CDR3aa: CSVAGGLGQPQHF

v_gene: TRBV24-1
j_gene: TRBJ2-2
CDR3aa: CATKDRNTGELFF

v_gene: TRBV24-1
j_gene: TRBJ2-5
CDR3aa: CATSESGTGVRRTQYF

v_gene: TRBV19
j_gene: TRBJ2-3
CDR3aa: CASEGLADTQYF

v_gene: TRBV7-9
j_gene: TRBJ2-7
CDR3aa: CAIDAVPYEQYF

v_gene: TRBV20-1
j_gene: TRBJ1-1
CDR3aa: CSARDHMGQLTTEAFF

v_gene: TRBV1
j_gene: TRBJ1-4
CDR3aa: CTSSQGQGDEKLFF

v_gene: TRBV19
j_gene: TRBJ2-2
CDR3aa: CASTPPGQGNTGELFF

v_gene: TRBV6-2/TRBV6-3
j_gene: TRBJ2-2
CDR3aa: CASRGGGAFISGELFF

v_gene: TRBV12-3/TRBV12-4
j_gene: TRBJ2-2
CDR3aa: CASSLGWGTGELFF

v_gene: TRBV28
j_gene: TRBJ2-5
CDR3aa: CAAGLRGETQYF

v_gene: TRBV4-3
j_gene: TRBJ1-6
CDR3aa: CASSQDRGDGNSPLHF

v_gene: TRBV27
j_gene: TRBJ2-3
CDR3aa: CASSLRLPTDTQYF

v_gene: TRBV6-5
j_gene: TRBJ2-1
CDR3aa: CASSYRDISYNEQFF

v_gene: TRBV10-2
j_gene: TRBJ2-2
CDR3aa: CASKARRSVTGELFF

v_gene: TRBV19
j_gene: TRBJ2-3
CDR3aa: CASPPTSGGRADTQYF

v_gene: TRBV6-2/TRBV6-3
j_gene: TRBJ1-1
CDR3aa: CASSYKANTEAFF